This TCR beta chain was sequenced for a study of T-cell memory formation after mild COVID-19. For the study at large: TCR clusters were mostly confined to one donor each. General study findings and limits: Clones that contracted clustered mainly in CM and EM if CD4+ and in EMRA if CD8+. Clones contracting over day 15 to 85 were CD4/CD8 balanced, with later expanders leaning CD4+.

A 5'RACE reaction primed in the constant segment made cDNA libraries of TCR alpha and TCR beta, and these carried sample barcodes and UMIs. TCRdb processed the 5' RACE reads anew with MiXCR; each CDR3 protein has one entry. This sample has about 250,000 distinct CDR3 sequences, with around 17% found just once. For this clonotype: Its antigen remains unknown.

The sequence was obtained from a man aged 18 to 29 who had mild COVID-19 (a few samples of this study predate the infection). Cell type and time point are not known. The sample taken for sequencing was PBMCs or a T cell subset sorted from them (not recorded which).

The CDR3 region has the DNA TGTGCCAGCAGCCACCGGGACCCAGCTTTAGATACGCAGTATTTT. Translating gives CASSHRDPALDTQYF. The chain employs TRBV12-3 or TRBV12-4 and TRBJ2-3; D may be TRBD1 or TRBD2 (5 bases each). This CDR3 comprises 15 residues. V was trimmed by 6 bases and J by 5 bases, leaving 18 bases between them.